The following is a T cell receptor (beta chain) sequence with its context. Assay: immunoSEQ multiplex PCR; the TCRdb copy retains only in-frame clones and omits some. Here the sample spans over 450,000 clones, nearly 90% being singletons. From germline, CDR1 is MGHRA and CDR2 YSYEKL. The CDR3 spans 17 residues. Trimming took 0 bases from V and 3 from J, leaving 15 bases between them. These data belong to a study of Ad26.COV2.S vaccination and SARS-CoV-2 variants. As to treatment: about 20 received Ad26.COV2.S at low or high dose, single or two shots; roughly five received placebo; per-sample allocation not given. Collection of samples fell on day 63 after the first vaccine or placebo injection. Wuhan-strain spike was delivered by a replication-incompetent Ad26 vector.

The input for sequencing was peripheral blood, taken in a trial of Ad26.COV2.S vaccine versus placebo. The source is a person aged 18-65 years who received the Ad26.COV2.S COVID-19 vaccine or a placebo. This chain uses TRBV4-1 with TRBJ2-1; a possible D gene is TRBD2 (5 bases). DNA for the CDR3: TGCGCCAGCAGCCAAGATCGGGCTAGCACGGTCTACAATGAGCAGTTCTTC. As protein: CASSQDRASTVYNEQFF.